This T cell receptor beta chain was sequenced during a study of tumor-infiltrating lymphocytes in oesophageal squamous cell carcinoma. CDR1 is WNHNN and CDR2 is SYGVQD in the germline V gene (reference sequence). The CDR3 has 16 amino acids. TCRdb used MiXCR to reprocess the PCR reads, holding one entry per CDR3 protein. The sample yields 20,000 to 25,000 distinct CDR3 sequences, about 35% seen once. Sequenced: esophageal tumor tissue. The rearrangement joins TRBV10-1 to TRBJ2-1; 12 nucleotides align to TRBD1. Gene TRBJ2-5 matches the end of the DNA better, so the J call may be wrong. The TCR sequence derives from a male donor with esophageal squamous cell carcinoma. The CDR3 protein is CASSYERDRGLETQYF. For the CDR3, the DNA is TGCGCCAGCAGTTACGAAAGGGACAGGGGGCTAGAGACCCAGTACTTC.